What follows is one T cell receptor (beta chain) and its context. What this receptor recognizes is not known. No base quality values were provided; no much bigger clone lies one nucleotide off. This beta chain is off target for a library built for alpha chains, so its abundance means little. Libraries were constructed by 5' RACE. Sequencing took place on a NextSeq 500. To allow correction of PCR and sequencing errors, the TCR library protocol tagged every TCR cDNA molecule with a unique molecular identifier. Turning to the authors' computational methods: Decombinator tools were used for TCR identification, UMI-based error correction and CDR3 extraction. TCRs above a frequency of 2 per 1,000, corresponding to the top 1% of the tumor frequency distribution, were defined as expanded. Each repertoire was subsampled 100 times to 5,000 TCRs, after which Renyi diversity was computed with the R vegan package. To build CDR3 similarity networks, amino acid triplet string-kernel similarity was used, and CDR3s were connected when their pairwise similarity was above 0.82. TCRdb reworked the public reads: Q25 trimming with fastp, MiXCR clone assembly, productive beta chains retained. Each CDR3 protein gets just one entry, which takes the most common genes and DNA from the rows behind it. V and J calls and clone size were set by TCRdb, not the authors. This sample is represented by around 1,100 distinct CDR3 sequences; about 12% of them were singletons. Around 9.9% of the sample rests with the top ten.

This sample stems from a study of spatial heterogeneity in lung cancer (dated by TCRdb to the late 2010s). In terms of the full investigation: Beta-chain transcripts were consistently detected in greater numbers than alpha-chain transcripts, which likely reflects a higher abundance of beta-chain transcripts. In the raw uncorrected reads, each unique combination of TCR and UMI appeared more than ten times on average. In non-small cell lung cancer, the study quantitatively compared TCR alpha and beta repertoires across several tumor regions, matched nontumor lung, and blood. TCR repertoire features were related to nonsynonymous mutation counts determined by whole-exome sequencing of tumor tissue. At surgery, both alpha and beta chains were TCR-sequenced in approximately 210 tumor regions, approximately 64 matched nontumor lung samples and 50 to 60 PBMC samples.

This sample's time point label indicates: sample taken at primary tumor resection. Samples were obtained from 72 patients with early-stage, untreated non-small cell lung cancer from the lung TRACERx cohort. Whole RNA extracted from tumor and nontumor lung tissue, or from cryopreserved PBMC samples, was used for TCR sequencing without cell sorting. A patient was chosen for TCR sequencing only when enough RNA was available from at least two tumor regions. Before selection, tumor and adjacent nontumor lung specimens were reviewed by a lung pathologist. Study-wide conclusions, independent of this receptor: Additional single-cell paired TCR alpha and beta sequencing was considered necessary to confirm, at a functional level, the hypothesis that regional TCRs recognize regional mutations.

Sequences SGHAT (CDR1) and FQNNGV (CDR2) are obtained from the germline V gene. Spanning cysteine to phenylalanine, the CDR3 consists of 11 amino acids. The DNA shown is the 33-base CDR3, in frame from base 1. V and J are truncated by 8 bases and 6 bases respectively, leaving an intervening sequence of 8 bases. Here the chain combines TRBV11-2 and TRBJ2-1; TRBD2 is perhaps the D gene, given 5 matching bases. This receptor was taken from a female donor with early-stage non-small cell lung cancer. Sequencing was performed on normal lung tissue next to the tumor, taken at surgery. The sequenced DNA: TGTGCCAGCGGGAGAGGCAATGAGCAGTTCTTC. It translates as CASGRGNEQFF.